Listed below are T cell receptor beta chains from one sample, sequenced in a study of cytomegalovirus exposure and HLA in healthy donors. Generated by immunoSEQ multiplex PCR, the TCRdb table keeps only in-frame clones and is missing some. The table lists around 190,000 clones, 83% of them singletons. Material for sequencing was PBMCs. These receptors all stem from a man aged 35 to 55 in good health and CMV-seropositive. CDR3s include the opening cysteine and the closing phenylalanine or tryptophan. A D gene is named only where the DNA matches it firmly. Clone size is given for some rows only: seen once, a few or many times, or a class if the clone is expanded.

j_gene: TRBJ1-4; abundance: .; d_gene: TRBD1; v_gene: TRBV25-1; len: 13; CDR3nt: TGTGCCAGCAGTGACACAGGGGGAGAAAAACTGTTTTTT; CDR3aa: CASSDTGGEKLFF
j_gene: TRBJ2-3; abundance: .; d_gene: TRBD2; v_gene: TRBV6-4; len: 17; CDR3nt: TGTGCCAGCAGTGCGAGAGGACTAGCGGGTAGGACAGATACGCAGTATTTT; CDR3aa: CASSARGLAGRTDTQYF
j_gene: TRBJ2-7; abundance: .; d_gene: .; v_gene: TRBV7-8; len: 13; CDR3nt: TGTGCCAGCAGCTTCGGAGGGCCTAGGGAGCAGTACTTC; CDR3aa: CASSFGGPREQYF
j_gene: TRBJ1-2; abundance: once; d_gene: TRBD1; v_gene: TRBV4-1; len: 15; CDR3nt: TGCGCCAGCAGCCAAGAGGCGACAGGGAGTTCTTTACCCTTCTTC; CDR3aa: CASSQEATGSSLPFF
j_gene: TRBJ1-3; abundance: once; d_gene: .; v_gene: TRBV4-3; len: 16; CDR3nt: TGCGCCAGCAGCCAAGAGACACCCAACTCTGGAAACACCATATATTTT; CDR3aa: CASSQETPNSGNTIYF
j_gene: TRBJ2-7; abundance: .; d_gene: .; v_gene: TRBV5-4; len: 14; CDR3nt: TGTGCCAGCAGACCCGCGTCTGGAGGCTACGAGCAGTACTTC; CDR3aa: CASRPASGGYEQYF
j_gene: TRBJ1-5; abundance: .; d_gene: .; v_gene: TRBV6-1; len: 13; CDR3nt: TGTGCCAGCAGAGGGACTGTGAATCAGCCCCAGCATTTT; CDR3aa: CASRGTVNQPQHF
j_gene: TRBJ2-3; abundance: .; d_gene: .; v_gene: TRBV5-1; len: 15; CDR3nt: TGCGCCAGCAGCCTACGACGGACAGTCACAGATACGCAGTATTTT; CDR3aa: CASSLRRTVTDTQYF
j_gene: TRBJ2-1; abundance: few; d_gene: .; v_gene: TRBV18; len: 15; CDR3nt: TGTGCCAGCTCACCAGCCGCCAGGGCATTAAGTGAGCAGTTCTTC; CDR3aa: CASSPAARALSEQFF
j_gene: TRBJ1-5; abundance: .; d_gene: .; v_gene: TRBV10-3; len: 15; CDR3nt: TGTGCCATCAGTACTGACAGAGATAGCAATCAGCCCCAGCATTTT; CDR3aa: CAISTDRDSNQPQHF
j_gene: TRBJ2-7; abundance: .; d_gene: .; v_gene: TRBV27; len: 13; CDR3nt: TGTGCCAGCAGTCCCCCGGGTTCCTACGAGCAGTACTTC; CDR3aa: CASSPPGSYEQYF
j_gene: TRBJ2-1; abundance: .; d_gene: TRBD2; v_gene: TRBV5-6; len: 17; CDR3nt: TGTGCCAGCAGCTTGATTGCCAGCGGGAGGTTGCTCAATGAGCAGTTCTTC; CDR3aa: CASSLIASGRLLNEQFF
j_gene: TRBJ2-3; abundance: once; d_gene: TRBD2; v_gene: TRBV5-4; len: 15; CDR3nt: TGTGCCAGCAGCAAGCCGAGCGGGGCAGGAGATACGCAGTATTTT; CDR3aa: CASSKPSGAGDTQYF
j_gene: TRBJ2-1; abundance: .; d_gene: TRBD1; v_gene: TRBV29-1; len: 15; CDR3nt: TGCAGCGCCAGGACCGGGACAGGGGGCAGGGATGAGCAGTTCTTC; CDR3aa: CSARTGTGGRDEQFF